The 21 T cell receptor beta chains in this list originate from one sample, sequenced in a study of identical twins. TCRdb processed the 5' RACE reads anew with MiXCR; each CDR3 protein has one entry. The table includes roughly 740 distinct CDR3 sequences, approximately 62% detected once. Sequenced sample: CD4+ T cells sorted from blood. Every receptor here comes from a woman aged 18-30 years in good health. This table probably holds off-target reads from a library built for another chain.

CDR3 loop: CASSLTSRGSTGQYF. CDR3 DNA sequence: TGTGCCAGTAGCCTTACTAGTCGTGGATCGACAGGGCAGTACTTC. This chain uses TRBV19 with TRBJ2-7; possibly TRBD1 for D (6 bases). CDR1 and CDR2 (germline): LNHDA, SQIVND (reference sequence). V was clipped by 6 bases and J by 9 bases, with 24 bases between them. CDR3 length: 15 residues.

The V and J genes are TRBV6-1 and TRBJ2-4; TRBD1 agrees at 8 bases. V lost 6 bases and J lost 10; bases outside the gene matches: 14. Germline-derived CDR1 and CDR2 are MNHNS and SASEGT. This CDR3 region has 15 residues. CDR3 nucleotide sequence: TGTGCCAGCAGCCCCTCGATGGACAGGGCAAGTATTCAGTACTTC. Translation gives CASSPSMDRASIQYF.

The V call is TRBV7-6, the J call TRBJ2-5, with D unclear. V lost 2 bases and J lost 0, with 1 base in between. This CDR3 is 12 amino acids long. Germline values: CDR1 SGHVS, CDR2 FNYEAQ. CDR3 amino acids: CASSLYQETQYF. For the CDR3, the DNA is TGTGCCAGCAGCTTATACCAAGAGACCCAGTACTTC.

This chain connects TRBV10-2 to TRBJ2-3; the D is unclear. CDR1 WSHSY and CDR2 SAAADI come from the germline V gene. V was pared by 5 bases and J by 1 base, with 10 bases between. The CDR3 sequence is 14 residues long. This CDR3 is CASSLGWGTDTQYF. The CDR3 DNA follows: TGCGCCAGCAGTCTAGGGTGGGGCACAGATACGCAGTATTTT.

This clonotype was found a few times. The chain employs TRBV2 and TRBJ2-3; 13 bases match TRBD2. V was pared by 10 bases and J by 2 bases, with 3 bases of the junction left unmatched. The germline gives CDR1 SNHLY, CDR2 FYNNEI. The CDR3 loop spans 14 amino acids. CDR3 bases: TGTGCCACCGGACTAGCGGGGGTCACAGATACGCAGTATTTT. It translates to CATGLAGVTDTQYF. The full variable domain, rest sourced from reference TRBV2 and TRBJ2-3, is EPEVTQTPSHQVTQMGQEVILRCVPISNHLYFYWYRQILGQKVEFLVSFYNNEISEKSEIFDDQFSVERPDGSNFTLKIRSTKLEDSAMYFCATGLAGVTDTQYFGPGTRLTVL.

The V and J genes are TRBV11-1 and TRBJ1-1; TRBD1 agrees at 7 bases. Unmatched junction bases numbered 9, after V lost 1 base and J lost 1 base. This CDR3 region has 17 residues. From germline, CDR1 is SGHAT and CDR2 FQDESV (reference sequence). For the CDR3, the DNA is TGTGCCAGCAGCTTAGGGGACAGCCCGAGGAGGAACACTGAAGCTTTCTTT. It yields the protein CASSLGDSPRRNTEAFF.

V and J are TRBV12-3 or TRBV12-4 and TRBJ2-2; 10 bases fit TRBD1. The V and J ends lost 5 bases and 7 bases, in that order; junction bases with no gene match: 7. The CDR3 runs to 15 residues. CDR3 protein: CASSPAGTGVGELFF. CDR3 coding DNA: TGTGCCAGCAGTCCTGCCGGGACAGGGGTCGGGGAGCTGTTTTTT.

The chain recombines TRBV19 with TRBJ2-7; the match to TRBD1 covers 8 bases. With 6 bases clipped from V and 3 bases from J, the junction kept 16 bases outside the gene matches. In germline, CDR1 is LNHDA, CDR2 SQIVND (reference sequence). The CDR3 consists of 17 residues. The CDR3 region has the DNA TGTGCCAGTAGCCACCTTCCCTCTGGGACAGGTAACTACGAGCAGTACTTC. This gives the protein CASSHLPSGTGNYEQYF.

The CDR3, as DNA: TGTGCCTTCATCCGGGACAGGGGGGGCAATGAGCAGTTCTTC. Translation gives CAFIRDRGGNEQFF. This chain connects TRBV30 to TRBJ2-1, with 11 bases that match TRBD1. This CDR3 region has 14 residues. Germline values: CDR1 GTSNPN, CDR2 SVGIG (reference sequence). Germline trimming cut 7 bases from V and 6 bases from J; bases unmatched to any gene: 8. The whole variable domain, remainder taken from reference TRBV30 and TRBJ2-1, is SQTIHQWPATLVQPVGSPLSLECTVEGTSNPNLYWYRQAAGRGLQLLFYSVGIGQISSEVPQNLSASRPQDRQFILSSKKLLLSDSGFYLCAFIRDRGGNEQFFGPGTRLTVL.

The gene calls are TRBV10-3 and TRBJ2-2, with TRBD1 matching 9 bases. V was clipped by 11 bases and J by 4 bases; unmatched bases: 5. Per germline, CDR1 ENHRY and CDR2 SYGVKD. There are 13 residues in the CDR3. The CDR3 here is CAHTGGSTGELFF. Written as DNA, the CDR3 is TGTGCCCACACAGGGGGCTCCACCGGGGAGCTGTTTTTT.

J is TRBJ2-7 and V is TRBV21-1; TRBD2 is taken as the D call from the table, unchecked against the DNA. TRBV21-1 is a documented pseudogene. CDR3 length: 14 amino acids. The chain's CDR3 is CASTTLTRTYEQYF. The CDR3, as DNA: TGTGCCAGCACCACTCTTACTAGAACCTACGAGCAGTACTTC.

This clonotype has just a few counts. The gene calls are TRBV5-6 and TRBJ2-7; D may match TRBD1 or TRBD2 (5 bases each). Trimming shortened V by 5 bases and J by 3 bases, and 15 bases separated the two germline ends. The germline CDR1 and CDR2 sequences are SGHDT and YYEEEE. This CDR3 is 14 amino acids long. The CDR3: CASRVHRRVYEQYF. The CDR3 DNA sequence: TGTGCCAGCAGGGTGCACAGGCGGGTCTACGAGCAGTACTTC.

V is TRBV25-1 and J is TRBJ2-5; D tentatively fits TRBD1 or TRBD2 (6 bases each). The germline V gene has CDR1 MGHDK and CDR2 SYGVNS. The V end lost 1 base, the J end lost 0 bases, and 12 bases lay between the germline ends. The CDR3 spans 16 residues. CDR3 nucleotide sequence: TGTGCCAGCAGTGAATCCGGGGGCACGTACCAAGAGACCCAGTACTTC. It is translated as CASSESGGTYQETQYF.

The CDR3 DNA is TGTGCCAGTAGTGTCCTGCAGGGATCCGGGGAGCTGTTTTTT. Translated, it gives CASSVLQGSGELFF. The chain combines TRBV19 with TRBJ2-2; D might be TRBD1 (5 bases). V lost 5 bases and J 6 bases, leaving 13 bases between the germline ends. The CDR3 consists of 14 residues. Germline lookup yields CDR1 LNHDA and CDR2 SQIVND (reference sequence).

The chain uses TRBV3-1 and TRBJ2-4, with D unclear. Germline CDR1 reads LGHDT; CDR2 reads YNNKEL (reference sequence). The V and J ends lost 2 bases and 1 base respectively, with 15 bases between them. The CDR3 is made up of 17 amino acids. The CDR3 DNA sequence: TGTGCCAGCAGCCAATTTATGGCCCCCCTGGCCAAAAACATTCAGTACTTC. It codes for CASSQFMAPLAKNIQYF.

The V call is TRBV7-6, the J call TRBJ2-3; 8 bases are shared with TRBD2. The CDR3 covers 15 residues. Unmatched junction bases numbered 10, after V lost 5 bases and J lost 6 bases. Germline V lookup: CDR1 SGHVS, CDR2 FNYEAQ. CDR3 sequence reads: CASSTPRPGGDTQYF. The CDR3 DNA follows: TGTGCCAGCAGCACCCCTCGACCGGGAGGGGATACGCAGTATTTT.

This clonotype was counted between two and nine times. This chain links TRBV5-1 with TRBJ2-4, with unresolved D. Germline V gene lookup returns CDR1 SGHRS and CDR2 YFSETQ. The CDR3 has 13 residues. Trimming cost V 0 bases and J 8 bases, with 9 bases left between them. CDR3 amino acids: CASSLAGIDIQYF. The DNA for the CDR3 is TGCGCCAGCAGCTTGGCGGGTATTGACATTCAGTACTTC.

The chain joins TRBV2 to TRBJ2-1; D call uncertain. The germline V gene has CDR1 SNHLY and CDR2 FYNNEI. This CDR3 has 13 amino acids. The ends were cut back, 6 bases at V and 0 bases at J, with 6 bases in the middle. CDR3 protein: CASRTYSYNEQFF. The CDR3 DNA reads TGTGCCAGCAGGACATACTCCTACAATGAGCAGTTCTTC.

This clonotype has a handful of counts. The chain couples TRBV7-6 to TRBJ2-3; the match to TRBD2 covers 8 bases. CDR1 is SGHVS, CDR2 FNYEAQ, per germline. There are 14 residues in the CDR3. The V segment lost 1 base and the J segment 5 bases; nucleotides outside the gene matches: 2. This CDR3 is CASSLGSGKDTQYF. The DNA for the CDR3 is TGTGCCAGCAGCTTAGGTAGCGGGAAAGATACGCAGTATTTT.

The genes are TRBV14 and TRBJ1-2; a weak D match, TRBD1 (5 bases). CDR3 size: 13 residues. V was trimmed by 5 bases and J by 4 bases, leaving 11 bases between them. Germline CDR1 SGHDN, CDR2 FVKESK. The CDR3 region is CASSWDEGYGYTF. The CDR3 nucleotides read TGTGCCAGCAGCTGGGACGAAGGCTATGGCTACACCTTC.

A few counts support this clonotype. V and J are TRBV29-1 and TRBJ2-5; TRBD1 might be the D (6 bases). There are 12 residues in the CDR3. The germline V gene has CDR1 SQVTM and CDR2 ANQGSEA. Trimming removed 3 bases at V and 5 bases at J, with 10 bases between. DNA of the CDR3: TGCAGCGTTGAGCAGGGGCCGGAGACCCAGTACTTC. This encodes CSVEQGPETQYF.